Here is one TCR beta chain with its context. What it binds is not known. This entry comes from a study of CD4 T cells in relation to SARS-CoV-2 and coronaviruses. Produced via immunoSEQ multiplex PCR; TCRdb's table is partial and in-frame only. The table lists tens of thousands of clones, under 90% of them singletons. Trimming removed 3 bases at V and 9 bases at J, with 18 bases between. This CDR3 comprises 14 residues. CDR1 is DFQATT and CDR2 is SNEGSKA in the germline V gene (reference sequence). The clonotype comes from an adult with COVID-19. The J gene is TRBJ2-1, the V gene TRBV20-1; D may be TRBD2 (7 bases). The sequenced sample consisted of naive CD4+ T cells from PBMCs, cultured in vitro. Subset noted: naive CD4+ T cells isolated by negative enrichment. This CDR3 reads CSASVGGALVEQFF. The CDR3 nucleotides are TGCAGTGCTAGTGTGGGGGGGGCTTTGGTTGAGCAGTTCTTC.